A selection of T cell receptor beta chains follows, all from one sample in a study of blood T cell repertoires in COVID-19. Only in-frame clones appear in the TCRdb table, and some are missing; sequencing was by immunoSEQ multiplex PCR. The table has approximately 300,000 clones, 90% to 95% seen once. Sequenced material: PBMCs or T cells enriched from blood (not recorded which). The receptors were sampled from a woman aged 25 to 39 who had been exposed to COVID-19. CDR3s include the opening cysteine and the closing phenylalanine or tryptophan. D genes are given only for firm matches. A clone size is listed for some rows: how often the clone was seen (once, few, many), or a class if it is expanded.

>TRBV5-1|TRBJ2-3|-|-
CASRPLEGTDTQYF
TGCGCCAGCAGACCCCTGGAGGGCACAGATACGCAGTATTTT
>TRBV6-1|TRBJ2-2|-|-
CASSDYLARSTGELFF
TGTGCCAGCAGTGATTACCTAGCGAGGAGCACCGGGGAGCTGTTTTTT
>TRBV4-1|TRBJ2-2|-|TRBD2
CASSQGSGGANTGELFF
TGCGCCAGCAGCCAAGGATCTGGGGGGGCGAACACCGGGGAGCTGTTTTTT
>TRBV9|TRBJ2-7|-|-
CASSPGVGEQYF
TGTGCCAGCAGCCCAGGGGTAGGAGAGCAGTACTTC
>TRBV7-2|TRBJ1-6|few|-
CASSLEGAGAVYNSPLHF
TGTGCCAGCAGCTTAGAGGGCGCAGGGGCGGTCTATAATTCACCCCTCCACTTT
>TRBV7-2|TRBJ1-2|-|-
CASSLVVGDYGYTF
TGTGCCAGCAGCTTAGTTGTCGGGGACTATGGCTACACCTTC
>TRBV27|TRBJ2-7|-|TRBD1
CASGQVGTVAYEQYF
TGTGCCAGCGGTCAAGTCGGGACAGTAGCTTACGAGCAGTACTTC
>TRBV6-5|TRBJ1-2|once|-
CASSYERFTSNYGYTF
TGTGCCAGCAGTTATGAAAGATTTACTTCTAACTATGGCTACACCTTC
>TRBV7-3|TRBJ1-2|-|-
CASSPGVNYGYTF
TGTGCCAGCTCCCCCGGGGTAAACTATGGCTACACCTTC
>TRBV11-3|TRBJ2-1|-|-
CASSPGYNEQFF
TGTGCCAGCAGCCCAGGGTACAATGAGCAGTTCTTC
>TRBV4-3|TRBJ2-3|-|TRBD2
CASSGTSGVTDTQYF
TGCGCCAGCAGTGGGACTAGCGGGGTTACAGATACGCAGTATTTT
>TRBV27|TRBJ1-1|-|-
CASSPLGRVIIRNTEAFF
TGTGCCAGCAGCCCCCTGGGCAGGGTTATTATCCGGAACACTGAAGCTTTCTTT
>TRBV9|TRBJ2-3|-|TRBD2
CASSVGGGPDTQYF
TGTGCCAGCAGCGTAGGCGGGGGGCCGGATACGCAGTATTTT
>TRBV5-1|TRBJ1-1|-|TRBD1
CASSPRTGETEAFF
TGCGCCAGCAGCCCCAGGACAGGGGAGACTGAAGCTTTCTTT
>TRBV19|TRBJ1-5|-|-
CASSTMTGGSNQPQHF
TGTGCCAGTAGTACCATGACAGGCGGTAGCAATCAGCCCCAGCATTTT
>TRBV5-1|TRBJ1-6|once|-
CASSLGQLQSLHF
TGCGCCAGCAGCCTCGGACAGCTTCAATCCCTCCACTTT
>TRBV7-2|TRBJ1-1|-|-
CASSLTAGVEAFF
TGTGCCAGCAGCTTAACGGCAGGGGTAGAAGCTTTCTTT
>TRBV6-4|TRBJ1-6|-|-
CASSDRGNSPLHF
TGTGCCAGCAGTGATAGGGGTAATTCACCCCTCCACTTT
>TRBV5-8|TRBJ2-7|-|TRBD1
CASSWGQGAYEQYF
TGTGCCAGCAGCTGGGGACAGGGGGCTTACGAGCAGTACTTC
>TRBV6-6|TRBJ2-5|-|-
CASSPRYYQETQYF
TGTGCCAGCAGTCCCCGGTACTACCAAGAGACCCAGTACTTC
>TRBV18|TRBJ1-5|once|TRBD1
CASSPAGTGGGQPQHF
TGTGCCAGCTCACCTGCCGGGACAGGGGGGGGTCAGCCCCAGCATTTT
>TRBV9|TRBJ1-4|-|TRBD1
CASSTGTGRTNEKLFF
TGTGCCAGCAGCACCGGGACAGGGCGAACTAATGAAAAACTGTTTTTT
>TRBV14|TRBJ2-1|-|-
CASSQDKAGWRGRMEQFF
TGTGCCAGCAGCCAAGATAAGGCGGGGTGGCGGGGGCGTATGGAGCAGTTCTTC
>TRBV7-9|TRBJ1-3|-|-
CASSDTAEGNTIYF
TGTGCCAGCAGCGATACAGCCGAGGGAAACACCATATATTTT
>TRBV9|TRBJ2-3|-|TRBD2
CASSPPGSGGRDTQYF
TGTGCCAGCAGCCCCCCTGGTAGCGGGGGCCGAGATACGCAGTATTTT
>TRBV18|TRBJ2-4|-|-
CASSPLPGKNIQYF
TGTGCCAGCTCACCGCTCCCAGGGAAAAACATTCAGTACTTC
>TRBV4-2|TRBJ2-7|-|-
CASSQEWSPLREQYF
TGTGCCAGCAGCCAAGAATGGAGTCCCCTCCGGGAGCAGTACTTC
>TRBV25-1|TRBJ1-2|-|-
CASSEGRGWFNYGYTF
TGTGCCAGCAGTGAAGGTCGCGGTTGGTTTAACTATGGCTACACCTTC
>TRBV11-3|TRBJ1-2|-|-
CASSLDRGYGYTF
TGTGCCAGCAGCTTAGACAGGGGCTATGGCTACACCTTC
>TRBV10-3|TRBJ2-7|-|-
CAIKATGKGEGLYEQYF
TGTGCCATCAAGGCCACAGGGAAAGGGGAAGGGCTCTACGAGCAGTACTTC
>TRBV4-3|TRBJ1-1|-|-
CASSQPGHENTEAFF
TGCGCCAGCAGCCAACCGGGACACGAGAACACTGAAGCTTTCTTT
>TRBV5-6|TRBJ2-7|once|TRBD1
CASSPYRDRDYEQYF
TGTGCCAGCAGCCCATACCGGGACAGGGACTACGAGCAGTACTTC
>TRBV15|TRBJ1-5|-|-
CATSQATLNQPQHF
TGTGCCACCAGCCAGGCTACACTTAATCAGCCCCAGCATTTT
>TRBV5-1|TRBJ2-1|-|-
CASSLGTGGRYNEQFF
TGCGCCAGCAGCTTGGGTACGGGGGGCAGATACAATGAGCAGTTCTTC
>TRBV7-2|TRBJ1-6|once|TRBD1
CASSLRTGISSPLHF
TGTGCCAGCAGCTTAAGGACAGGGATAAGTTCACCCCTCCACTTT
>TRBV6-6|TRBJ1-2|-|TRBD1
CASSPLNPGQAYGYTF
TGTGCCAGCAGTCCGCTCAACCCGGGACAGGCCTATGGCTACACCTTC
>TRBV7-9|TRBJ1-1|-|TRBD1
CASSPPGQGVTEAFF
TGTGCCAGCAGCCCACCGGGACAGGGTGTCACTGAAGCTTTCTTT
>TRBV19|TRBJ1-1|-|-
CASSTTAYSEAFF
TGTGCCAGTAGTACGACAGCGTATTCGGAAGCTTTCTTT
>TRBV7-6|TRBJ2-3|-|TRBD2
CASSKELAGAGAQYF
TGTGCCAGCAGCAAAGAACTAGCGGGGGCCGGGGCGCAGTATTTT
>TRBV6-4|TRBJ1-2|-|-
CASSAEFNYGYTF
TGTGCCAGCAGTGCAGAATTTAACTATGGCTACACCTTC
>TRBV28|TRBJ1-2|once|-
CASRLSRVVYGYTF
TGTGCCAGCAGGCTTTCCAGGGTAGTGTATGGCTACACCTTC
>TRBV7-3|TRBJ2-1|-|TRBD2
CASSPGLAVYNEQFF
TGTGCCAGCAGCCCCGGACTAGCGGTTTACAATGAGCAGTTCTTC
>TRBV6-5|TRBJ1-2|-|-
CASSYSELANYGYTF
TGTGCCAGCAGTTACTCAGAGCTGGCTAACTATGGCTACACCTTC
>TRBV18|TRBJ1-2|-|-
CATTAVPGVGYTF
TGTGCCACTACGGCCGTCCCCGGAGTGGGCTACACCTTC
>TRBV27|TRBJ2-2|once|TRBD2
CASKRGSGGASTGELFF
TGTGCCAGCAAGCGGGGTAGCGGGGGGGCGAGCACCGGGGAGCTGTTTTTT
>TRBV5-8|TRBJ1-1|-|TRBD1
CASTPGQGRDTEAFF
TGTGCCAGCACCCCGGGACAGGGAAGGGACACTGAAGCTTTCTTT
>TRBV7-2|TRBJ2-7|-|-
CASSLDLSAGLWQYF
TGTGCCAGCAGCTTAGACCTTTCCGCGGGGTTGTGGCAGTACTTC
>TRBV5-1|TRBJ2-1|once|TRBD2
CASRLLGLADVNEQFF
TGCGCCAGCAGGCTCTTGGGACTAGCGGATGTCAATGAGCAGTTCTTC
>TRBV19|TRBJ1-2|-|TRBD1
CASSGDRGFRGYTF
TGTGCCAGTAGTGGGGACAGGGGGTTTCGTGGCTACACCTTC
>TRBV30|TRBJ2-5|few|-
CASAGMQETQYF
TGTGCCTCCGCAGGGATGCAAGAGACCCAGTACTTC